This section outlines one T cell receptor (beta chain) sequence together with its context. Its antigen remains unknown. V was pared by 9 bases and J by 4 bases, with 13 bases between. The germline V gene encodes CDR1 SGHKS and CDR2 YYEKEE (reference sequence). The CDR3 spans 13 residues. The donors were all healthy and Caucasian. This specimen belongs to a study of identical twins. Notes on the study in general: Possibly, invariant MAIT and iNKT cells partly confounded zero-insertion analyses. Out-of-frame sharing of TCR alpha in monozygotic twins was underestimated by models. It was cross-sectional statistical analysis, not following the same donors, that the conclusions relied on.

TCRdb passed the 5' RACE reads through MiXCR, listing each CDR3 protein once. The sample lists 690,000 or so distinct CDR3 sequences; 8.6% were seen once. The sample also formed part of further work on yellow fever vaccine responses in identical twins.

The chain is built from TRBV5-5 and TRBJ2-2; D is uncertain. The sample consisted of PBMCs. This sequence originates from a young woman in good health. The CDR3 protein is CATLDMITGELFF. The CDR3 region has the DNA TGTGCCACCCTTGACATGATCACCGGGGAGCTGTTTTTT.